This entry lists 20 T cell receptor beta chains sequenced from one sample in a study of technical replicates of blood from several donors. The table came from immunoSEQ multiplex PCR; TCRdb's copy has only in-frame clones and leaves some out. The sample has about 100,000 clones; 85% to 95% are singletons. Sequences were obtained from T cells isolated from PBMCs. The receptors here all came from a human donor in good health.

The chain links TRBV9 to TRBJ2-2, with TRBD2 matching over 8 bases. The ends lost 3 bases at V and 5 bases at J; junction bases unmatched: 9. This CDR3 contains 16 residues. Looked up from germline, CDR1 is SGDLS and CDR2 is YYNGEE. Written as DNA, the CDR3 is TGTGCCAGCAGCGCGCTTAGCGGGAAGGGGACCGGGGAGCTGTTTTTT. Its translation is CASSALSGKGTGELFF.

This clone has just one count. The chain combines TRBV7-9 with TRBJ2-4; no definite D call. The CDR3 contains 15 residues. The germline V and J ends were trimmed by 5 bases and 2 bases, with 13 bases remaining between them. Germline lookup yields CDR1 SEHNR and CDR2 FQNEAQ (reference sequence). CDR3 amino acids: CASSLSRLPKNIQYF. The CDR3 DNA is TGTGCCAGCAGCCTCTCGCGGTTACCCAAAAACATTCAGTACTTC. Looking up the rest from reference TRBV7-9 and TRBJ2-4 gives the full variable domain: DTGVSQNPRHKITKRGQNVTFRCDPISEHNRLYWYRQTLGQGPEFLTYFQNEAQLEKSRLLSDRFSAERPKGSFSTLEIQRTEQGDSAMYLCASSLSRLPKNIQYFGAGTRLSVL.

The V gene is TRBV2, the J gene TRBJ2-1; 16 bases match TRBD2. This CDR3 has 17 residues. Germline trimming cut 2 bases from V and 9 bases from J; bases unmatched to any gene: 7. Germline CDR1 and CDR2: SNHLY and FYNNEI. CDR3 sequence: CASSEPGTSGRATEQFF. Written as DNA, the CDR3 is TGTGCCAGCAGTGAACCCGGGACTAGCGGGAGGGCCACTGAGCAGTTCTTC.

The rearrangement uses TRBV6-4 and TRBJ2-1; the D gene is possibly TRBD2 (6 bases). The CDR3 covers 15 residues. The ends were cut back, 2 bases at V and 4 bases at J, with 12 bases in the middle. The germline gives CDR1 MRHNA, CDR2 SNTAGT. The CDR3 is CASSDGTSEYNEQFF. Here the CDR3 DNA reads TGTGCCAGCAGTGACGGGACTTCGGAATACAATGAGCAGTTCTTC.

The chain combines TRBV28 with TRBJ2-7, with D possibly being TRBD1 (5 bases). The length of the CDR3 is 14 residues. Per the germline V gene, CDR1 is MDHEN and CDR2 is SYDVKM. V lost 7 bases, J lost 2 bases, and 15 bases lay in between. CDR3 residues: CASKLGRAAYEQYF. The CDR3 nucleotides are TGTGCCAGCAAGTTAGGCAGGGCCGCCTACGAGCAGTACTTC.

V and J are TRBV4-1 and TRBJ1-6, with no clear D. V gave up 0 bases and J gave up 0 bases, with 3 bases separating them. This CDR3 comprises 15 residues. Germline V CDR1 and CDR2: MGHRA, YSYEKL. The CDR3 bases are TGCGCCAGCAGCCAAGAGAGCTCCTATAATTCACCCCTCCACTTT. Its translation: CASSQESSYNSPLHF.

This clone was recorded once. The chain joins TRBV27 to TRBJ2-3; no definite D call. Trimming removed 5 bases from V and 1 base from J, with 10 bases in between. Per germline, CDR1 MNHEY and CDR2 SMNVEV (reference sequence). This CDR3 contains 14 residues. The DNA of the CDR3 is TGTGCCAGCAGTACCCCACGCGGCACAGATACGCAGTATTTT. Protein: CASSTPRGTDTQYF.

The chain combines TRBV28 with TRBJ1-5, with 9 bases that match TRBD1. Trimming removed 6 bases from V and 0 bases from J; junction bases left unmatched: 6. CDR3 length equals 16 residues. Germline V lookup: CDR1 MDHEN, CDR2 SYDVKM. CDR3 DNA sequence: TGTGCCAGCAGGCGACAGGGGGATTATAGCAATCAGCCCCAGCATTTT. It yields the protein CASRRQGDYSNQPQHF.

CDR3 in amino acids: CASSSGTVIRAEAFF. The CDR3 region has the DNA TGCGCCAGCAGCTCCGGGACAGTGATTCGGGCTGAAGCTTTCTTT. The chain carries TRBV5-1 and TRBJ1-1; 7 bases are a match to TRBD1. The CDR3 extends over 15 amino acids. Germline-derived CDR1 and CDR2 are SGHRS and YFSETQ. After removal of 3 bases from V and 6 bases from J, the junction contained 11 bases not matched to a gene.

The CDR3 region is CASSLAYYEQYF. CDR3 DNA: TGTGCCAGCAGCTTAGCCTATTACGAGCAGTACTTC. The V and J genes are TRBV11-2 and TRBJ2-7; no clear D. This CDR3 region has 12 residues. Per germline, CDR1 SGHAT and CDR2 FQNNGV. Trimming removed 1 base from V and 4 bases from J, with 5 bases in between.

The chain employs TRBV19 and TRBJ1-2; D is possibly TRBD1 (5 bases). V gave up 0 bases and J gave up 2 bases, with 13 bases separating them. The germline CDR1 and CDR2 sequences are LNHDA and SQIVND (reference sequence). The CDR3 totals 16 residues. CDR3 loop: CASSIDAGQRNYGYTF. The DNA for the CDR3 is TGTGCCAGTAGTATAGATGCGGGGCAGCGAAACTATGGCTACACCTTC. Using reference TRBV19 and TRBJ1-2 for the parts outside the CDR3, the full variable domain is DGGITQSPKYLFRKEGQNVTLSCEQNLNHDAMYWYRQDPGQGLRLIYYSQIVNDFQKGDIAEGYSVSREKKESFPLTVTSAQKNPTAFYLCASSIDAGQRNYGYTFGSGTRLTVV.

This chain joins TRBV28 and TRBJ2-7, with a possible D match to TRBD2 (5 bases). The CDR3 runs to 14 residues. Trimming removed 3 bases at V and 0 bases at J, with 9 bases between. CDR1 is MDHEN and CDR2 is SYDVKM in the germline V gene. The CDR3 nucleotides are TGTGCCAGCAGTTTGGACTCCGGCTCCTACGAGCAGTACTTC. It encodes CASSLDSGSYEQYF.

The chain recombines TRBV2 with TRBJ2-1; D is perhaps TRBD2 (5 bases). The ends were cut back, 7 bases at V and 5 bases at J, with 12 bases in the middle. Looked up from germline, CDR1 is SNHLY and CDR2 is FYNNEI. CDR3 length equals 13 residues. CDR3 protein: CASTLGRDNEQFF. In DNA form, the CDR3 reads TGTGCCAGCACCCTTGGGCGGGACAATGAGCAGTTCTTC.

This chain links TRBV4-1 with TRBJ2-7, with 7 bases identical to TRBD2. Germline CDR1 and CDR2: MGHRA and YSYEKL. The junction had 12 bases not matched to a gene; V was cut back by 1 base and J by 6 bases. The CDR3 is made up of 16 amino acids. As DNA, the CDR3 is TGCGCCAGCAGCCAAGTATTCGTGGGGGGAGGGCGCGAGCAGTACTTC. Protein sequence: CASSQVFVGGGREQYF.

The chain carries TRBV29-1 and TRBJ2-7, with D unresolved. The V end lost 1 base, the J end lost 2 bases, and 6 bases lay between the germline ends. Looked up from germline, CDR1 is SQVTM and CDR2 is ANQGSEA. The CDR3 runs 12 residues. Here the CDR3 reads CSVEGIAYEQYF. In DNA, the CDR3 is TGCAGCGTTGAAGGAATAGCCTACGAGCAGTACTTC.

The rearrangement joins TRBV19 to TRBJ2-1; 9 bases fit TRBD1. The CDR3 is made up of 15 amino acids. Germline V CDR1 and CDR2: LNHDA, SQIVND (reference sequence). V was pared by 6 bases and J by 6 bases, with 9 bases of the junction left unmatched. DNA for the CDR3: TGTGCCAGTAGCAGAGGGACAGGGCCAACCAATGAGCAGTTCTTC. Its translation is CASSRGTGPTNEQFF.

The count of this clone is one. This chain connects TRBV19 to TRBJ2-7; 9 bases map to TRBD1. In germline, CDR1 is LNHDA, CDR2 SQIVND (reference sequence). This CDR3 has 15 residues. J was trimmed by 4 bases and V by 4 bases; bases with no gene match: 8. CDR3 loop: CASSNPRTGAYEQYF. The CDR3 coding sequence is TGTGCCAGTAGTAACCCTCGGACAGGGGCGTACGAGCAGTACTTC.

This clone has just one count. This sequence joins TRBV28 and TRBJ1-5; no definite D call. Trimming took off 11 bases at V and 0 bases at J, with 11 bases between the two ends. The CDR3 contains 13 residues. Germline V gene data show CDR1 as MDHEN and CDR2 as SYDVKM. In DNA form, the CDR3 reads TGTGCCGGAGGGCGGTATAGCAATCAGCCCCAGCATTTT. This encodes CAGGRYSNQPQHF.

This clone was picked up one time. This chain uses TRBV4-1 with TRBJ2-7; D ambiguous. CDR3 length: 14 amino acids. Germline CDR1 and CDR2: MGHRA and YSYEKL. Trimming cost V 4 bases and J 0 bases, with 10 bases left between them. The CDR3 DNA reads TGCGCCAGCAGCCCCTCTCAGTACTCCTACGAGCAGTACTTC. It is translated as CASSPSQYSYEQYF.

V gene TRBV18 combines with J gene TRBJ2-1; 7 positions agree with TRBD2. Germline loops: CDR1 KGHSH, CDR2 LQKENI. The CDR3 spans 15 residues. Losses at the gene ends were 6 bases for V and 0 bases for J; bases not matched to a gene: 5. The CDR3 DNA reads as TGTGCCAGCTCTTCTGCGGGAGCCTCCTACAATGAGCAGTTCTTC. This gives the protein CASSSAGASYNEQFF.